Listed here is a single T cell receptor beta chain. The record originates from a study of T cell responses to AZD1222 COVID-19 vaccine. The protocol was immunoSEQ multiplex PCR, while the TCRdb copy is restricted to in-frame clones and leaves out a portion. The table lists about 150,000 clones, roughly 88% of them singletons. Sequences were derived from peripheral blood, sampled on day 0 of AZD1222 vaccination. The receptor was derived from an adult in good health.

The CDR3 region has the DNA TGTGCCATCAGTGAATTACAGGGTAGCACTGAAGCTTTCTTT. This translates into CAISELQGSTEAFF. The chain couples TRBV10-3 to TRBJ1-1; a possible D gene is TRBD1 (6 bases). Trimming removed 3 bases from V and 4 bases from J, with 12 bases in between. Germline V CDR1 and CDR2: ENHRY, SYGVKD. The CDR3 is 14 amino acids.